Following are 23 T cell receptor beta chains from one sample sequenced in a study of blood T cell repertoires in COVID-19. Using immunoSEQ multiplex PCR, the repertoire was profiled, and TCRdb retains in-frame clones only, with some absent. This sample has nearly 110,000 clones; around four fifths occur once, and the top ten carry around 4.4%. Sequencing was carried out using peripheral blood. The receptors originated from a man aged 65 to 85 with acute or convalescent COVID-19.

The chain carries TRBV2 and TRBJ2-5; 7 bases fit TRBD1. The CDR3 extends over 15 amino acids. CDR1 and CDR2 from the germline V gene are SNHLY and FYNNEI. Trimming took 0 bases from V and 5 from J; bases not matched to a gene: 6. CDR3 amino acids: CASSEAFTGVETQYF. The DNA of the CDR3 is TGTGCCAGCAGTGAAGCCTTTACAGGGGTGGAGACCCAGTACTTC.

V is TRBV19 and J is TRBJ2-5, with no clear D. This CDR3 is 13 amino acids long. Germline V gene lookup returns CDR1 LNHDA and CDR2 SQIVND (reference sequence). V was cut by 4 bases and J by 2 bases, with 8 bases left in between. The CDR3 protein is CASSTNLQETQYF. The CDR3, as DNA: TGTGCCAGTAGTACAAACTTACAAGAGACCCAGTACTTC.

This clone turned up a few times. Other DNA sequences from this sample encode an identical CDR3 as well. The chain employs TRBV3-1 (or the pseudogene TRBV3-2) and TRBJ1-5, with D tentatively TRBD1 (5 bases). The CDR3 length is 13 residues. V was trimmed by 0 bases and J by 7 bases, leaving 7 bases between them. The germline CDR1 and CDR2 sequences are LGHDT and YNNKEL (reference sequence). CDR3 residues: CASSQDRGQPQHF. DNA for the CDR3: TGTGCCAGCAGCCAAGATAGGGGACAGCCCCAGCATTTT.

The chain is built from TRBV3-1 (or the pseudogene TRBV3-2) and TRBJ1-5; a possible D gene is TRBD1 (5 bases). Per the germline V gene, CDR1 is LGHDT and CDR2 is YNNKEL (reference sequence). The CDR3 contains 15 residues. V lost 1 base to trimming and J lost 7 bases, with 14 bases between them. The CDR3 here is CASSQAAGGRQPQHF. The CDR3 DNA is TGTGCCAGCAGCCAAGCCGCGGGGGGTAGGCAGCCCCAGCATTTT.

As regards this clone: Other DNA sequences in this sample translate to the same CDR3. This rearrangement joins TRBV27 to TRBJ2-6; D not certain. This CDR3 comprises 15 residues. With 5 bases removed from V and 0 bases from J, the gap between germline ends came to 8 bases. Looked up from germline, CDR1 is MNHEY and CDR2 is SMNVEV (reference sequence). The CDR3 coding sequence is TGTGCCAGCAGTCTCTCCTACTCTGGGGCCAACGTCCTGACTTTC. It codes for CASSLSYSGANVLTF.

This clone was detected a few times. This chain links TRBV28 with TRBJ2-1, with 7 bases aligning to TRBD1. Unmatched junction bases numbered 7, after V lost 4 bases and J lost 4 bases. This CDR3 has 15 residues. From germline, CDR1 is MDHEN and CDR2 SYDVKM. DNA for the CDR3: TGTGCCAGCAGTTCAGGGGGACCATCTTACAATGAGCAGTTCTTC. The encoded protein is CASSSGGPSYNEQFF.

The chain has TRBV6-5 and TRBJ1-1, with 8 bases that match TRBD1. The germline gives CDR1 MNHEY, CDR2 SVGAGI. The CDR3 spans 13 residues. Losses at the gene ends were 7 bases for V and 5 bases for J; bases not matched to a gene: 6. CDR3 amino acids: CASTLRGQTEAFF. The CDR3 nucleotides are TGTGCCAGCACCCTCAGGGGGCAGACTGAAGCTTTCTTT.

CDR3 coding DNA: TGTGCCAGCAGAACTACAGGGTTCCGTGGCTACACCTTC. It encodes CASRTTGFRGYTF. The V and J genes are TRBV6-5 and TRBJ1-2; tentative D call: TRBD1 (6 bases). Germline loops: CDR1 MNHEY, CDR2 SVGAGI. The V end lost 6 bases, the J end lost 7 bases, and 15 bases lay between the germline ends. The CDR3 has 13 residues.

The chain recombines TRBV6-1 with TRBJ2-5; the D is unclear. V was pared by 2 bases and J by 1 base, with 11 bases between. CDR3 length equals 15 residues. From germline, CDR1 is MNHNS and CDR2 SASEGT. The CDR3 DNA reads TGTGCCAGCAGTGAAACTCCGTGGGCCCAAGAGACCCAGTACTTC. Its translation is CASSETPWAQETQYF.

This chain connects TRBV5-6 to TRBJ1-2; D is ambiguous. CDR3 length: 14 amino acids. V gave up 3 bases and J gave up 8 bases, with 17 bases separating them. The germline V gene encodes CDR1 SGHDT and CDR2 YYEEEE. The DNA of the CDR3 is TGTGCCAGCAGCTCAAGAGGAGACGCCCTGGGCTACACCTTC. This translates into CASSSRGDALGYTF. Drawing the rest from reference TRBV5-6 and TRBJ1-2, the complete variable domain is DAGVTQSPTHLIKTRGQQVTLRCSPKSGHDTVSWYQQALGQGPQFIFQYYEEEERQRGNFPDRFSGHQFPNYSSELNVNALLLGDSALYLCASSSRGDALGYTFGSGTRLTVV.

This clone was observed a single time. The chain carries TRBV19 and TRBJ1-1; 7 positions match TRBD1. This CDR3 has 15 residues. V shed 2 bases and J 5 bases; nucleotides not matched to a gene: 8. The germline V gene has CDR1 LNHDA and CDR2 SQIVND (reference sequence). CDR3 coding DNA: TGTGCCAGTAGTATAACGACAGGGTATGGGACTGAAGCTTTCTTT. This gives the protein CASSITTGYGTEAFF.

J is TRBJ1-1 and V is TRBV10-3; D might be TRBD1 (5 bases). Germline values: CDR1 ENHRY, CDR2 SYGVKD. V was trimmed by 10 bases and J by 1 base, leaving 13 bases between them. The CDR3 is made up of 13 amino acids. CDR3 in amino acids: CATTSTENTEAFF. The CDR3 bases are TGTGCCACAACATCGACAGAGAACACTGAAGCTTTCTTT.

The rearrangement links TRBV10-3 to TRBJ1-3; 8 bases agree with TRBD1. J lost 0 bases, V lost 6 bases, and 7 bases had no gene match. Germline CDR1 is ENHRY and CDR2 is SYGVKD. CDR3 length: 16 residues. CDR3 protein: CAISGQGVDSGNTIYF. The CDR3, as DNA: TGTGCCATCAGCGGACAGGGCGTAGACTCTGGAAACACCATATATTTT.

The chain links TRBV3-1 (or the pseudogene TRBV3-2) to TRBJ1-2, with D unresolved. The germline CDR1 and CDR2 sequences are LGHDT and YNNKEL (reference sequence). The ends were cut back, 1 base at V and 5 bases at J, with 5 bases in the middle. This CDR3 comprises 12 residues. The CDR3 loop reads CASSQGLYGYTF. The CDR3 DNA is TGTGCCAGCAGCCAAGGACTGTATGGCTACACCTTC.

The chain joins TRBV7-8 to TRBJ1-3; D is ambiguous. Germline V gene lookup returns CDR1 SGHVS and CDR2 FQNEAQ. This CDR3 is built from 15 residues. The ends were cut back, 4 bases at V and 2 bases at J, with 12 bases in the middle. For the CDR3, the DNA is TGTGCCAGCAGCTCCTCCGAGGGAACTGGAAACACCATATATTTT. Amino acids: CASSSSEGTGNTIYF. The full variable domain, rest sourced from reference TRBV7-8 and TRBJ1-3, is GAGVSQSPRYKVAKRGQDVALRCDPISGHVSLFWYQQALGQGPEFLTYFQNEAQLDKSGLPSDRFFAERPEGSVSTLKIQRTQQEDSAVYLCASSSSEGTGNTIYFGEGSWLTVV.

V gene TRBV12-3 or TRBV12-4 combines with J gene TRBJ2-5; 8 bases fit TRBD1. V shed 8 bases and J 6 bases; nucleotides not matched to a gene: 8. The CDR3 is made up of 13 amino acids. The CDR3 DNA follows: TGTGCCAGCGGGGGAGGACAGGGCAAGACCCAGTACTTC. Its translation is CASGGGQGKTQYF.

This clone has more than one count but fewer than ten. The chain couples TRBV2 to TRBJ1-5, with TRBD1 matching 7 bases. Looked up from germline, CDR1 is SNHLY and CDR2 is FYNNEI. There are 14 residues in the CDR3. The junction had 5 bases not matched to a gene; V was cut back by 7 bases and J by 2 bases. CDR3 DNA: TGTGCCAGCACCTTGGACAGGCGCAATCAGCCCCAGCATTTT. This gives the protein CASTLDRRNQPQHF.

This chain links TRBV5-1 with TRBJ2-7, with TRBD1 identical over 12 bases. V trimming: 4 bases; J trimming: 4 bases; junction bases outside the gene matches: 9. CDR1 is SGHRS, CDR2 YFSETQ, per germline. The CDR3 runs 16 residues. The DNA of the CDR3 is TGCGCCAGCAGCCCGGGGGGACAGGGGGCAGGTTACGAGCAGTACTTC. It specifies CASSPGGQGAGYEQYF.

The chain has TRBV28 and TRBJ2-7, with 7 nucleotides matching TRBD2. This CDR3 spans 13 amino acids. Germline-derived CDR1 and CDR2 are MDHEN and SYDVKM. V shed 8 bases, J shed 0 bases, and the junction held 4 bases outside the gene matches. CDR3 sequence: CASGGESSYEQYF. CDR3 coding DNA: TGTGCCAGCGGGGGGGAGAGCTCCTACGAGCAGTACTTC.

This clone was counted once. The gene calls are TRBV5-4 and TRBJ1-4; D unclear. CDR1 is SGHNT and CDR2 is YYREEE in the germline V gene (reference sequence). V was trimmed by 1 base and J by 2 bases, leaving 9 bases between them. The CDR3 sequence is 15 residues long. CDR3 sequence reads: CASSLTGRTNEKLFF. The CDR3 nucleotides are TGTGCCAGCAGCTTGACCGGGAGGACTAATGAAAAACTGTTTTTT.

The CDR3 DNA reads as TGTGCCAGCTCACCACCGGGGGGAAGATCCGGCTACACCTTC. Residues: CASSPPGGRSGYTF. The chain uses TRBV18 and TRBJ1-2; TRBD1 is a possible D gene (5 bases). CDR1 is KGHSH, CDR2 LQKENI, per germline. Trimming cost V 0 bases and J 8 bases, with 13 bases left between them. There are 14 residues in the CDR3.

J is TRBJ2-4 and V is TRBV10-2; 8 bases are a match to TRBD2. Trimming at V came to 0 bases and at J to 3 bases, leaving 1 base not matched to a gene. Germline values: CDR1 WSHSY, CDR2 SAAADI. The CDR3 length is 15 residues. The CDR3 DNA reads TGCGCCAGCAGTGAGTCCGCGGGAGGCAAAAACATTCAGTACTTC. This translates into CASSESAGGKNIQYF.

The J gene is TRBJ2-7, the V gene TRBV5-1; TRBD1 agrees at 9 bases. The V gene end was trimmed by 7 bases and the J gene end by 2 bases; junction bases not matched to a gene: 7. This CDR3 region has 14 residues. Germline V gives CDR1 SGHRS, CDR2 YFSETQ. CDR3 in DNA: TGCGCCAGCGGCCCCGGGGACAGGGCCTACGAGCAGTACTTC. Translation: CASGPGDRAYEQYF.